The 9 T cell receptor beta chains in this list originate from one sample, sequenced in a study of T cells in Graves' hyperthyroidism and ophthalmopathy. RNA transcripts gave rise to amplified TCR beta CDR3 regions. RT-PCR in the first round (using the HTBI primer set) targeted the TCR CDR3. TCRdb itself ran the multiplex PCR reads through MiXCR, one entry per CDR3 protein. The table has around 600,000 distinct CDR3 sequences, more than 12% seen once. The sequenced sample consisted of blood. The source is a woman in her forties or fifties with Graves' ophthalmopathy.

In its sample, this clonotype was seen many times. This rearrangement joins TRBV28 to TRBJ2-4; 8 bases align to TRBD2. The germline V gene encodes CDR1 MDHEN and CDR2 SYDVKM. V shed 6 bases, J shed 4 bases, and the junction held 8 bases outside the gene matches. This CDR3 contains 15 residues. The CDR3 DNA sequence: TGTGCCAGCAGACCTGGACTAGCTCGGAAAAACATTCAGTACTTC. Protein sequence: CASRPGLARKNIQYF.

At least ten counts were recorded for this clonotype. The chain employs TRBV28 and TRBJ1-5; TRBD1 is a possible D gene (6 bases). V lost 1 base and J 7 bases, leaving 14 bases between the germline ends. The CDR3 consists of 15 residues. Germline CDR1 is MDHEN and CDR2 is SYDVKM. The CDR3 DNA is TGTGCCAGCAGTTTATTGAGTAGAACAGGGCAGCCCCAGCATTTT. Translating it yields CASSLLSRTGQPQHF.

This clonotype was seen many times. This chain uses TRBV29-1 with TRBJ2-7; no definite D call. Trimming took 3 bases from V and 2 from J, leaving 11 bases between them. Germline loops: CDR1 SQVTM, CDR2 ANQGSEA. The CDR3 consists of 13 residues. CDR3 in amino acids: CSVELVTTYEQYF. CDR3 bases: TGCAGCGTTGAGTTAGTAACCACCTACGAGCAGTACTTC.

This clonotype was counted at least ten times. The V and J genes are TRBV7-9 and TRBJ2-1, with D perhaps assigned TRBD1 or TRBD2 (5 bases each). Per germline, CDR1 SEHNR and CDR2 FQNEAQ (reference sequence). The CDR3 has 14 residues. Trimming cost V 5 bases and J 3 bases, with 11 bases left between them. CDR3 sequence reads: CASSPRDGYNEQFF. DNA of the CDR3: TGTGCCAGCAGCCCCCGGGACGGCTACAATGAGCAGTTCTTC.

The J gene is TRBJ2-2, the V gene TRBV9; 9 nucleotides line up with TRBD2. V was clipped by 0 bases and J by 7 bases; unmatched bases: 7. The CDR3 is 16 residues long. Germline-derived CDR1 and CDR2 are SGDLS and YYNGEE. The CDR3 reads CASSVAGTSSVGELFF. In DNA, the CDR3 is TGTGCCAGCAGCGTAGCTGGGACTAGCAGTGTCGGGGAGCTGTTTTTT.

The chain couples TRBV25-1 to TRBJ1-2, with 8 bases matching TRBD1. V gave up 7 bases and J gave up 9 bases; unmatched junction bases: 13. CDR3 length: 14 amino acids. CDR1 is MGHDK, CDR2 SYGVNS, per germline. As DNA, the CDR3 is TGTGCCAGCACCCCTGTGGGACAGGCCGTCCGCTACACCTTC. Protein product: CASTPVGQAVRYTF.

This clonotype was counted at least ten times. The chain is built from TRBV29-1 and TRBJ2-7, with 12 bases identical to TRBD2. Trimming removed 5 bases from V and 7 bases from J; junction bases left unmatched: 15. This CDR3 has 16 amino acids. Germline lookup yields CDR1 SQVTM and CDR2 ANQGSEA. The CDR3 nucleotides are TGCAGCGTTATTCGGGATGGACTAGCGGGGCCGGGAGAGCAGTACTTC. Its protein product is CSVIRDGLAGPGEQYF.

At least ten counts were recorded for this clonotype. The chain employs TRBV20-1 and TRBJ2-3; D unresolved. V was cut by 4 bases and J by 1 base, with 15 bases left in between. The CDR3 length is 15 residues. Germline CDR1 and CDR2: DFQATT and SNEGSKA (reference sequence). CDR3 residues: CSATLEQKGTDTQYF. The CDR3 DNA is TGCAGTGCTACCCTAGAGCAGAAGGGCACAGATACGCAGTATTTT.

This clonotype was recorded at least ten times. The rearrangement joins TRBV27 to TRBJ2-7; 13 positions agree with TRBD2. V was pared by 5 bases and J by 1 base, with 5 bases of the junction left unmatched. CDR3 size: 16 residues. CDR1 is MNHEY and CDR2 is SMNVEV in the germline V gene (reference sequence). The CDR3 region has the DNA TGTGCCAGCAGTCCTGGGACTAGCGGGATTTCCTACGAGCAGTACTTC. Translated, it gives CASSPGTSGISYEQYF.